The clone carrying this T cell receptor (beta chain) occurred many times. As yet, its antigen is unknown. The CDR3 covers 12 residues. The germline gives CDR1 SQVTM, CDR2 ANQGSEA. J lost 8 bases, V lost 6 bases, and 5 bases had no gene match. The library had UMIs added by 3' ligation of an oligonucleotide to TCR cDNA. Whole blood, roughly 2.4 ml, came from adult healthy volunteers. Reverse transcription used DNase-treated unsorted total RNA, aiming for 1 to 1000 ng. This sample was included in a study of naive and memory T cell subsets. The study, taken as a whole, reports: TCR transcript changes with activation or differentiation may affect this RNA method.

Amplification of ligated cDNA took four PCR rounds with SP2 and nested alpha and beta constant primers. Blood and skin TCR RNA was reverse transcribed with alpha and beta constant primers. TCRdb reanalysed the 5' RACE reads using MiXCR and keeps one entry per CDR3 protein. The profile shows about 60,000 distinct CDR3 sequences, approximately 8.5% of them singletons. J is TRBJ2-4 and V is TRBV29-1, with 9 bases fitting TRBD1. The clonotype originates from a female donor in good health. The CDR3 nucleotides are TGCAGCGTATCGGACAGGGGTTACATTCAGTACTTC. Translation gives CSVSDRGYIQYF.